A selection of T cell receptor beta chains follows, all from one sample in a study of HIV-infected patients and healthy controls. TCRdb re-analysed the 5' RACE reads in MiXCR, keeping a single row per CDR3 protein. The table records over 6,500 distinct CDR3 sequences, about 10% of them present only once. The sample in question was blood, obtained during antiretroviral therapy. These receptors were obtained from an adult with HIV infection. Each CDR3 is given with its conserved first and last residue. Each record gives: J gene, D gene, V gene, clone size, CDR3 protein, CDR3 DNA. A D gene is named only where the DNA matches it firmly. A clone size is listed for some rows: how often the clone was seen (once, few, many), or a class if it is expanded.

>TRBJ1-6|TRBD1|TRBV7-9|many
CASSLGTGFYNSPLHF
TGTGCCAGCAGCTTAGGGACAGGGTTCTATAATTCACCCCTCCACTTT
>TRBJ1-2|TRBD1|TRBV6-2/TRBV6-3|few
CASRWTGFNGYTF
TGTGCCAGCAGATGGACAGGGTTTAATGGCTACACCTTC
>TRBJ1-5|NA|TRBV3-1|medium-sized
CASSQDRHSNQPQHF
TGTGCCAGCAGCCAAGACAGACATAGCAATCAGCCCCAGCATTTT
>TRBJ1-1|NA|TRBV12-3/TRBV12-4|medium-sized
CASTPPGRNTEAFF
TGTGCCAGCACCCCCCCTGGGCGGAACACTGAAGCTTTCTTT
>TRBJ2-7|TRBD1|TRBV7-8|NA
CASSLIGTGDHEQYF
TGTGCCAGCAGCTTAATTGGGACAGGGGACCACGAGCAGTACTTC
>TRBJ2-3|TRBD2|TRBV20-1|many
CSAGTSGGHTDTQYF
TGCAGTGCTGGGACTAGTGGAGGGCACACAGATACGCAGTATTTT
>TRBJ2-7|TRBD1|TRBV6-6|many
CASSTQTGSSYEQYF
TGTGCCAGCAGTACCCAGACAGGGAGCTCCTACGAGCAGTACTTC
>TRBJ1-2|NA|TRBV6-5|many
CASMDPWSNYGYTF
TGTGCCAGCATGGACCCCTGGAGTAACTATGGCTACACCTTC
>TRBJ2-6|NA|TRBV6-6|medium-sized
CASRTQGPFGANVLTF
TGTGCCAGCAGGACACAGGGACCCTTTGGGGCCAACGTCCTGACTTTC
>TRBJ1-1|NA|TRBV20-1|medium-sized
CSAREPVRNTEAFF
TGCAGTGCTAGAGAACCGGTCCGGAACACTGAAGCTTTCTTT
>TRBJ2-1|NA|TRBV4-2|medium-sized
CASSLLQVSASVNEQFF
TGTGCCAGCAGCCTGCTACAGGTTAGCGCTTCTGTCAATGAGCAGTTCTTC
>TRBJ2-5|NA|TRBV10-3|medium-sized
CATRGLADRPQETQYF
TGTGCCACCCGGGGGTTGGCGGACAGGCCTCAAGAGACCCAGTACTTC
>TRBJ1-5|NA|TRBV6-2/TRBV6-3|NA
CASSYEASNQPQHF
TGTGCCAGCAGTTACGAGGCAAGCAATCAGCCCCAGCATTTT
>TRBJ1-5|TRBD1|TRBV19|NA
CASRATGIDQPQHF
TGTGCCAGTAGGGCGACAGGGATCGATCAGCCCCAGCATTTT
>TRBJ2-7|NA|TRBV18|NA
CASSPPGNHLTYEQYF
TGTGCCAGCTCACCACCGGGCAACCACCTCACCTACGAGCAGTACTTC
>TRBJ1-5|NA|TRBV2|medium-sized
CASRAQADRNQPQHF
TGTGCCAGCAGAGCACAGGCCGACCGCAATCAGCCCCAGCATTTT
>TRBJ1-1|NA|TRBV5-4|NA
CASSLGGRNTEAFF
TGTGCCAGCAGCTTAGGGGGGAGGAACACTGAAGCTTTCTTT
>TRBJ1-4|NA|TRBV28|medium-sized
CASSPPGRGEKLFF
TGTGCCAGCAGTCCCCCCGGCCGGGGTGAAAAACTGTTTTTT
>TRBJ1-1|NA|TRBV6-5|medium-sized
CASRSWGRSTEAFF
TGTGCCAGCAGGAGTTGGGGGCGCAGCACTGAAGCTTTCTTT
>TRBJ2-3|NA|TRBV3-1|medium-sized
CASSQARPDTQYF
TGTGCCAGCAGCCAAGCCAGGCCAGATACGCAGTATTTT
>TRBJ1-1|TRBD1|TRBV6-5|medium-sized
CASRQRDSNSEAFF
TGTGCCAGCAGGCAAAGGGACAGCAACTCGGAAGCTTTCTTT
>TRBJ2-1|TRBD2|TRBV11-2|medium-sized
CASSTSSGGYNEQFF
TGTGCCAGCAGCACGAGTTCGGGGGGTTACAATGAGCAGTTCTTC
>TRBJ2-3|NA|TRBV29-1|many
CSLRGTDTQYF
TGCAGTCTGAGGGGCACAGATACGCAGTATTTT
>TRBJ1-5|NA|TRBV21-1|medium-sized
CASSKPGQGCHSNQPQHF
TGTGCCAGCAGCAAGCCGGGACAGGGATGTCATAGCAATCAGCCCCAGCATTTT
>TRBJ2-7|NA|TRBV7-9|many
CASRQGRREQYF
TGTGCCAGCAGGCAGGGGCGGCGTGAGCAGTACTTC
>TRBJ1-5|NA|TRBV10-3|many
CAISLGGGGQPQHF
TGTGCCATCTCCCTGGGAGGGGGTGGACAGCCCCAGCATTTT
>TRBJ1-1|NA|TRBV6-2/TRBV6-3|medium-sized
CASRWVQGWRTEAFF
TGTGCCAGCCGTTGGGTCCAAGGTTGGAGAACTGAAGCTTTCTTT
>TRBJ2-2|NA|TRBV24-1|many
CATSDPAGVSGELFF
TGTGCCACCAGTGATCCCGCCGGAGTATCCGGGGAGCTGTTTTTT
>TRBJ2-7|NA|TRBV28|medium-sized
CASSETGAVYEQYF
TGTGCCAGCAGCGAAACCGGGGCAGTTTACGAGCAGTACTTC
>TRBJ1-1|NA|TRBV13|NA
CASGRSPAMSEAFF
TGTGCCAGCGGAAGAAGTCCGGCGATGTCTGAAGCTTTCTTT
>TRBJ2-3|NA|TRBV11-2|NA
CASSATRPSTDTQYF
TGTGCCAGCAGCGCGACTAGACCTAGCACAGATACGCAGTATTTT
>TRBJ1-1|NA|TRBV27|NA
CSSSFLTGPRGDTEAFF
TGTTCCAGCAGTTTTTTAACAGGGCCAAGGGGGGACACTGAAGCTTTCTTT
>TRBJ2-7|NA|TRBV9|many
CASSVEAAAAYEQYF
TGTGCCAGCAGCGTAGAAGCGGCCGCAGCCTACGAGCAGTACTTC
>TRBJ2-2|TRBD1|TRBV29-1|NA
CSVSLTGDTGELFF
TGCAGCGTTTCATTGACAGGGGACACCGGGGAGCTGTTTTTT
>TRBJ1-1|NA|TRBV7-2|medium-sized
CASSLAALPGAFF
TGTGCCAGCAGCTTAGCAGCGTTACCAGGAGCTTTCTTT
>TRBJ2-1|NA|TRBV6-1|few
CASSVILRQFQYEQFF
TGTGCCAGCAGTGTTATTTTAAGACAATTTCAATACGAGCAGTTCTTC
>TRBJ2-1|TRBD2|TRBV11-2|medium-sized
CASSPHRTSGGIVNEQFF
TGTGCCAGCAGCCCCCATCGGACTAGCGGGGGGATCGTGAATGAGCAGTTCTTC
>TRBJ2-3|NA|TRBV7-6|NA
CASSSGGRTDTQYF
TGTGCCAGCAGCTCTGGAGGCCGCACAGATACGCAGTATTTT
>TRBJ2-3|TRBD2|TRBV7-2|many
CAISLDSRGGSTDTRYF
TGTGCCATCAGCTTAGATAGTCGGGGGGGCAGCACAGATACGCGGTATTTT
>TRBJ2-1|NA|TRBV4-2|few
CASSQDLVPYNEQFF
TGTGCCAGCAGCCAAGATCTAGTCCCCTACAATGAGCAGTTCTTC
>TRBJ2-3|NA|TRBV20-1|NA
CSASRQLDTQYF
TGCAGTGCTAGTAGGCAGCTGGATACGCAGTATTTT
>TRBJ2-1|TRBD2|TRBV19|few
CASNLAGSYNEQFF
TGTGCCAGCAACCTAGCGGGCTCCTACAATGAGCAGTTCTTC
>TRBJ1-4|NA|TRBV4-2|medium-sized
CASSPLTGGINEKLFF
TGTGCCAGCAGCCCCTTAACGGGCGGCATTAATGAAAAACTGTTTTTT
>TRBJ2-3|NA|TRBV27|medium-sized
CASKYSGSSDTQYF
TGTGCCAGCAAATACTCGGGCAGCTCAGATACGCAGTATTTT
>TRBJ2-6|NA|TRBV5-1|many
CASRGDSGANVLTF
TGCGCCAGCAGGGGAGACTCTGGGGCCAACGTCCTGACTTTC
>TRBJ1-1|NA|TRBV29-1|many
CSGDTNTEAFF
TGCAGCGGGGACACAAACACTGAAGCTTTCTTT
>TRBJ2-7|NA|TRBV5-1|medium-sized
CASSFGPRRRDEQYF
TGCGCCAGCAGCTTTGGGCCACGGAGGAGGGACGAGCAGTACTTC
>TRBJ1-1|NA|TRBV7-9|large
CASSLKYERMNTEAFF
TGTGCCAGCAGCTTAAAATACGAGAGAATGAACACTGAAGCTTTCTTT
>TRBJ2-5|NA|TRBV7-8|many
CASSRAKETQYF
TGTGCCAGCAGCCGGGCTAAAGAGACCCAGTACTTC
>TRBJ2-5|TRBD2|TRBV5-1|medium-sized
CASSPRTSGETQYF
TGCGCCAGCAGCCCCCGGACTAGCGGAGAGACCCAGTACTTC
>TRBJ2-3|TRBD2|TRBV20-1|medium-sized
CSARLPGTSGGRADTQYF
TGCAGTGCTAGACTCCCGGGGACTAGCGGGGGGAGGGCAGATACGCAGTATTTT
>TRBJ2-6|NA|TRBV7-8|many
CASSLVIPGANVLTF
TGTGCCAGCAGCTTAGTTATCCCCGGGGCCAACGTCCTGACTTTC
>TRBJ1-4|TRBD1|TRBV5-8|many
CASSVGQSATNEKLFF
TGTGCCAGCAGCGTGGGACAGTCTGCAACTAATGAAAAACTGTTTTTT